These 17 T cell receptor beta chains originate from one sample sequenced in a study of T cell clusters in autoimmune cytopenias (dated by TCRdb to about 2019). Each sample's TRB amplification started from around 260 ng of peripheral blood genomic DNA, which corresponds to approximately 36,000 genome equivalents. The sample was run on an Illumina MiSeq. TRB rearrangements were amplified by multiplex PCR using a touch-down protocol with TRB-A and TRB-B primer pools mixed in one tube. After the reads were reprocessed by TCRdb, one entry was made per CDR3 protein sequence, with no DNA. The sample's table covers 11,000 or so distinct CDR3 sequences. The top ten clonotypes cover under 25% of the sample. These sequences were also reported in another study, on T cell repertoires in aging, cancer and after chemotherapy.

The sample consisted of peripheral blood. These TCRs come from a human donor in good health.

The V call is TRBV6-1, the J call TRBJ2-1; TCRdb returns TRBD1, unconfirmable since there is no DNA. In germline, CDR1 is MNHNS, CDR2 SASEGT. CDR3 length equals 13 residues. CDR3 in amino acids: CASGLSVGDEQFF.

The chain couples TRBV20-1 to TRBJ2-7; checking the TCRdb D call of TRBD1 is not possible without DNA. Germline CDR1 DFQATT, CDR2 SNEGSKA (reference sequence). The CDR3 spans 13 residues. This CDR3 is CSAIRGLDYEQYF.

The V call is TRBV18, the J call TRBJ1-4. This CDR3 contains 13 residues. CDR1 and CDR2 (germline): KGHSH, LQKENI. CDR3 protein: CASSPGQFGKLFF.

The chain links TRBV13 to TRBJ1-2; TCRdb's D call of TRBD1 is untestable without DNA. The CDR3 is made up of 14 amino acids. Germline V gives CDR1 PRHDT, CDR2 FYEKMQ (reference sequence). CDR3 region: CASSSDRMNYGYTF.

CDR3 amino acids: CASSRTAGGLYEQYF. The V call is TRBV19, the J call TRBJ2-7; TCRdb returns TRBD2, unconfirmable since there is no DNA. CDR3 length: 15 residues. The germline CDR1 and CDR2 sequences are LNHDA and SQIVND (reference sequence).

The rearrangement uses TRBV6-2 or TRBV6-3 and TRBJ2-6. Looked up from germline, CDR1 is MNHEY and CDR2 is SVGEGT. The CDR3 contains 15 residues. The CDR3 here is CASSYPSVGANVLTF.

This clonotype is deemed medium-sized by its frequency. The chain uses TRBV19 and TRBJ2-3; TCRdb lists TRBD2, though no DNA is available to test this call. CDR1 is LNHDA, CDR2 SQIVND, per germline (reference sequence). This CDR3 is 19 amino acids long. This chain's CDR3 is CASSILAGGSTRDTDTQYF.

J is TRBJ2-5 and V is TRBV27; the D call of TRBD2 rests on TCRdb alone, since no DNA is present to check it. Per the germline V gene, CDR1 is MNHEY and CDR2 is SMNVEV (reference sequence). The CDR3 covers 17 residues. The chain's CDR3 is CASSPWTVTASQETQYF.

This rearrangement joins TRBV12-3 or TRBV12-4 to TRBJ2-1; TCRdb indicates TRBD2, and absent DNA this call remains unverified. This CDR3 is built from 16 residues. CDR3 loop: CASSRPSGGWGNEQFF.

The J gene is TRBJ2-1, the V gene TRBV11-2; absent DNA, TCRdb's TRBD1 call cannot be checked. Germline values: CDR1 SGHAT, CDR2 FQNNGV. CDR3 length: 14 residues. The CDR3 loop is CASSLRDSYNEQFF.

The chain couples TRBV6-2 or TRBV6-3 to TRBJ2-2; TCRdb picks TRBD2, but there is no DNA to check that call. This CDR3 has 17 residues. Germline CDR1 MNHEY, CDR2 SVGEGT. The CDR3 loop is CASSQRLAGVSSGELFF.

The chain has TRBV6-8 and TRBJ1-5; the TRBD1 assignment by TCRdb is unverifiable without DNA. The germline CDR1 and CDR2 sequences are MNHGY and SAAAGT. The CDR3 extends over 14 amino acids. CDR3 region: CASSYRGLGQPQHF.

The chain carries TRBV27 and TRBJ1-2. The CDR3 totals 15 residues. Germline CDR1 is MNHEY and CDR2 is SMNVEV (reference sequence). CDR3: CASSPDWTGGYGYTF.

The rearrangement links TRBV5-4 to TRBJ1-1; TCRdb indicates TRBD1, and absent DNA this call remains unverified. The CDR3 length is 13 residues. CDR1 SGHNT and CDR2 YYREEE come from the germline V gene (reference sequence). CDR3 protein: CASSSASGAEAFF.

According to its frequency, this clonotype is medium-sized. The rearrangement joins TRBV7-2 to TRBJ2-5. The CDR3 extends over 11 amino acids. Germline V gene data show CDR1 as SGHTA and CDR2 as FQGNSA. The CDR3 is CASSLHGTQYF.

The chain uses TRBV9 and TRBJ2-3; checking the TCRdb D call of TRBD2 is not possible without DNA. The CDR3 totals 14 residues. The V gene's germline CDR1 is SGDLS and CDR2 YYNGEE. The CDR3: CASSVGGRADTQYF. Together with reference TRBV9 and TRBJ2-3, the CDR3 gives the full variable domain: DSGVTQTPKHLITATGQRVTLRCSPRSGDLSVYWYQQSLDQGLQFLIQYYNGEERAKGNILERFSAQQFPDLHSELNLSSLELGDSALYFCASSVGGRADTQYFGPGTRLTVL.

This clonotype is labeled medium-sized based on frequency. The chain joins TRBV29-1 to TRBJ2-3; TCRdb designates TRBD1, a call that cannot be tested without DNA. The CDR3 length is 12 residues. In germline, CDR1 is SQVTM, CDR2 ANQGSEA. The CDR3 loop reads CSVAQGGDTQYF.